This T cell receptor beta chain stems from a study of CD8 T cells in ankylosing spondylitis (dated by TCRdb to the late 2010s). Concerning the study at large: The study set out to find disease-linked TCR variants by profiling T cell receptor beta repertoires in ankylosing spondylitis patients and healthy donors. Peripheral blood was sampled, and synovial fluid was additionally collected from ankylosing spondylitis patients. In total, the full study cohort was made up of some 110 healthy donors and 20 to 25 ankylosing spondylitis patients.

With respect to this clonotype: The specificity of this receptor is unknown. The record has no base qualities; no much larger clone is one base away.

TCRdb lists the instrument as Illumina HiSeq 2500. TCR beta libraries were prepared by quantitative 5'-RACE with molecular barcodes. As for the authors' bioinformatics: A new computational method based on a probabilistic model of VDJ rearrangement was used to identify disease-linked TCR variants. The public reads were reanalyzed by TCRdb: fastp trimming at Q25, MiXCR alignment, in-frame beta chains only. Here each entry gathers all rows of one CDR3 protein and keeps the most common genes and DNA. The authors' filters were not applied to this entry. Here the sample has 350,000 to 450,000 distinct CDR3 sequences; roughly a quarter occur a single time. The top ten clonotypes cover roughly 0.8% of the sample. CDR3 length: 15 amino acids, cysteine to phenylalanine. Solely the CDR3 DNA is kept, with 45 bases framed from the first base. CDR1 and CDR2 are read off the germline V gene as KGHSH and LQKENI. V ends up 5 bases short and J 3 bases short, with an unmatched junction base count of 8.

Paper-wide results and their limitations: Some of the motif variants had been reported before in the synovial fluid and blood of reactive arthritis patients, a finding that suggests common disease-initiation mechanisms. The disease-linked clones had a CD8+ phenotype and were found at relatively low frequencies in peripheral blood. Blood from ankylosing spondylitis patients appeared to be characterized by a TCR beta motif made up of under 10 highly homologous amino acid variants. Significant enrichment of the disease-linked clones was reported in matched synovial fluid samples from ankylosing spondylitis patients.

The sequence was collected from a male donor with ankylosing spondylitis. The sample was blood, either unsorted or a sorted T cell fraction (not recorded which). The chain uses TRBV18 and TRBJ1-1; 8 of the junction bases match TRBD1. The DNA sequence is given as TGTGCCAGCTCAGTCAGGGGGCTTGCGGACACTGAAGCTTTCTTT. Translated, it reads CASSVRGLADTEAFF.